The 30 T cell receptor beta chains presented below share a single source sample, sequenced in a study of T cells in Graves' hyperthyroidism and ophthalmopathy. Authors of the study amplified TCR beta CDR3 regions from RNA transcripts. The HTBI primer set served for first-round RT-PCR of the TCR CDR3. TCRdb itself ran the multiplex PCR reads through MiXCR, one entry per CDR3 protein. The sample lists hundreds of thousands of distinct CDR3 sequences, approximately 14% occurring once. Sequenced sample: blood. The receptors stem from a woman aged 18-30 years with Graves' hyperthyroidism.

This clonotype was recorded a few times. The CDR3 spells CASRSTSGAKNIQYF. CDR3 coding DNA: TGTGCCAGCAGGTCCACTAGCGGAGCCAAAAACATTCAGTACTTC. The chain links TRBV6-2 or TRBV6-3 to TRBJ2-4, with TRBD2 identical over 8 bases. Germline V lookup: CDR1 MNHEY, CDR2 SVGEGT. CDR3 length equals 15 residues. Unmatched junction bases numbered 4, after V lost 6 bases and J lost 0 bases.

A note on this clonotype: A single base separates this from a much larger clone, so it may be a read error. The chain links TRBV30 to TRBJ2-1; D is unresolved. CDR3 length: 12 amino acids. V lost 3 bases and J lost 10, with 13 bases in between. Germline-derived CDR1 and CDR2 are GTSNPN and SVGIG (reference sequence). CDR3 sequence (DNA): TGTGCCTGGAGAGTTGGGCGTGTCGAGCAGTTCTTC. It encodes CAWRVGRVEQFF.

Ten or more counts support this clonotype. CDR3: CAIPEPGKNQETQYF. The CDR3 nucleotides read TGTGCCATCCCCGAGCCGGGCAAGAACCAAGAGACCCAGTACTTC. The J gene is TRBJ2-5, the V gene TRBV10-3; D is undetermined. Trimming stripped 8 bases from V and 0 bases from J, with 16 bases between. The CDR3 contains 15 residues. Germline V gene data show CDR1 as ENHRY and CDR2 as SYGVKD.

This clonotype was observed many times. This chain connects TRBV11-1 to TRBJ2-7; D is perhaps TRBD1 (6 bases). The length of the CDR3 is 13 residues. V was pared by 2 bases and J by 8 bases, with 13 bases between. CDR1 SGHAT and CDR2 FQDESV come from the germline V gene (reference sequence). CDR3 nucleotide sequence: TGTGCCAGCAGCTTAAGGCGAGACAGGAAGCAGTACTTC. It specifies CASSLRRDRKQYF.

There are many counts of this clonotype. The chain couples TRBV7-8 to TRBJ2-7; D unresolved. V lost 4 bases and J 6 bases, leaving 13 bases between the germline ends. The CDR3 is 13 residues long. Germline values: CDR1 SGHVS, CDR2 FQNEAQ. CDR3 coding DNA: TGTGCCAGCAGCTCGGACCCCAATTTCGAGCAGTACTTC. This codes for CASSSDPNFEQYF.

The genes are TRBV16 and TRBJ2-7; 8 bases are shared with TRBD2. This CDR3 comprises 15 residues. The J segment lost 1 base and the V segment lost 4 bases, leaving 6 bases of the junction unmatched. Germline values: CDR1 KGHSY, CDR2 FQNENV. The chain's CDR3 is CASSPRGGRSYEQYF. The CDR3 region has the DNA TGTGCCAGCAGCCCAAGGGGCGGGAGGTCCTACGAGCAGTACTTC.

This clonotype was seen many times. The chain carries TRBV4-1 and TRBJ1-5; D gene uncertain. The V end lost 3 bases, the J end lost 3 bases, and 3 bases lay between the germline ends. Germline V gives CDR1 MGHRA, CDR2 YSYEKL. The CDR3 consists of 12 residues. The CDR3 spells CASSQTNQPQHF. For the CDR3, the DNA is TGCGCCAGCAGCCAGACCAATCAGCCCCAGCATTTT.

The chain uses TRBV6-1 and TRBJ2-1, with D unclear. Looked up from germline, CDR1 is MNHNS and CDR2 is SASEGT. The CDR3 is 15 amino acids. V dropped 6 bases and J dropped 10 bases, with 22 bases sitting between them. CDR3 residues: CASSDTGSRVHEQFF. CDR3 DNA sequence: TGTGCCAGCAGCGATACCGGGTCTCGGGTCCACGAGCAGTTCTTC.

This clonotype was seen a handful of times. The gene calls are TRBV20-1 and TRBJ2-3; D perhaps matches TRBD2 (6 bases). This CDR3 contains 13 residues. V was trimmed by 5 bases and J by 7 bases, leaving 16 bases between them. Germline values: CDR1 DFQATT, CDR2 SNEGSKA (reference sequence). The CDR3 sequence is CSAVLATGNTQYF. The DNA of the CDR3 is TGCAGTGCTGTACTAGCCACGGGGAATACGCAGTATTTT.

The CDR3 reads CASSYLRVDGYTF. CDR3 DNA: TGTGCCAGCAGTTACCTCAGGGTGGATGGCTACACCTTC. V usage is TRBV6-2 or TRBV6-3 and J usage is TRBJ1-2; tentative D call: TRBD1 (5 bases). V gave up 2 bases and J gave up 6 bases, with 10 bases separating them. Looked up from germline, CDR1 is MNHEY and CDR2 is SVGEGT. This CDR3 region has 13 residues.

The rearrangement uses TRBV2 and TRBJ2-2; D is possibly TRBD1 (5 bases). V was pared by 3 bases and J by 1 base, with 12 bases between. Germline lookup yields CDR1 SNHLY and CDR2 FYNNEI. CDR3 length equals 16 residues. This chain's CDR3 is CASSENLRGNTGELFF. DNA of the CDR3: TGTGCCAGCAGTGAGAATCTAAGGGGGAACACCGGGGAGCTGTTTTTT.

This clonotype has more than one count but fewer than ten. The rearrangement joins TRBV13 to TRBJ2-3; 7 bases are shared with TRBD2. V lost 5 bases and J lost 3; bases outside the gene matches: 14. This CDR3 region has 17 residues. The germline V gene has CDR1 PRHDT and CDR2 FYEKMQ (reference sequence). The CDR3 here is CASSPLWGSGRTDTQYF. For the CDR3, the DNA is TGTGCCAGCAGCCCCCTTTGGGGTAGCGGGCGAACAGATACGCAGTATTTT.

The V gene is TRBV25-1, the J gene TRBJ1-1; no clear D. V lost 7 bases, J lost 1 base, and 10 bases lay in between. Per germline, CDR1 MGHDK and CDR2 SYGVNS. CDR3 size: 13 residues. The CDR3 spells CASMVWGNTEAFF. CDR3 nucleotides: TGTGCCAGCATGGTTTGGGGGAACACTGAAGCTTTCTTT.

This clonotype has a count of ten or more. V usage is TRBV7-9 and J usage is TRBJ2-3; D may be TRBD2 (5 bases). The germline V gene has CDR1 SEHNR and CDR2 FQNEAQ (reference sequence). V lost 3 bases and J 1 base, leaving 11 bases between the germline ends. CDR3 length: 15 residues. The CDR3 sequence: CASSFEGRRTDTQYF. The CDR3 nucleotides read TGTGCCAGCAGCTTTGAGGGCCGCCGCACAGATACGCAGTATTTT.

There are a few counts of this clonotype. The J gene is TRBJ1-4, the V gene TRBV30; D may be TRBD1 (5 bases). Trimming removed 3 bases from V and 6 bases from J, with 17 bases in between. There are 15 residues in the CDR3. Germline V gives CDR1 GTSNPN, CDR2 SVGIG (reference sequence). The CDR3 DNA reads TGTGCCTGGAGCCTAATAGGGGTCGGAGATGAAAAACTGTTTTTT. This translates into CAWSLIGVGDEKLFF.

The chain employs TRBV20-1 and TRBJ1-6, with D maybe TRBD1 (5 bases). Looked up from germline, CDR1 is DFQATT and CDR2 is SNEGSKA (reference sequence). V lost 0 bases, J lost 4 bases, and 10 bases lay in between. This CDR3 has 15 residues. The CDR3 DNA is TGCAGTGCTAGAGATTCGCAGGGATATAATTCACCCCTCCACTTT. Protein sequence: CSARDSQGYNSPLHF.

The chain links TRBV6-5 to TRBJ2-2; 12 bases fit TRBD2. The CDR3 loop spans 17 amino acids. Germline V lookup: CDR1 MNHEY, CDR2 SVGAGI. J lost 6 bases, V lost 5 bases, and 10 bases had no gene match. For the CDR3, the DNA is TGTGCCAGCAGTCACGGGCTAGCGGGAGGGCCCTCCGGGGAGCTGTTTTTT. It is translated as CASSHGLAGGPSGELFF.

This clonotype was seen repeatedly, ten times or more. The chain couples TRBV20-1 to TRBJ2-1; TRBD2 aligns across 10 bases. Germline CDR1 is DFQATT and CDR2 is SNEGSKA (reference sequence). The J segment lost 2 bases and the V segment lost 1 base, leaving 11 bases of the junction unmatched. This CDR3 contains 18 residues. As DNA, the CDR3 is TGCAGTGCTAGAGGGTATTTGACTAGCGGGCATACCTACAATGAGCAGTTCTTC. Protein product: CSARGYLTSGHTYNEQFF.

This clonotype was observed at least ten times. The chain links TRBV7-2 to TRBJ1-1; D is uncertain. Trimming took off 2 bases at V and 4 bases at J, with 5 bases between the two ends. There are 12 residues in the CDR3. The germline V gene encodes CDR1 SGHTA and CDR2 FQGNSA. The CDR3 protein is CASSLTITEAFF. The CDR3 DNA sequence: TGTGCCAGCAGCTTAACAATCACTGAAGCTTTCTTT.

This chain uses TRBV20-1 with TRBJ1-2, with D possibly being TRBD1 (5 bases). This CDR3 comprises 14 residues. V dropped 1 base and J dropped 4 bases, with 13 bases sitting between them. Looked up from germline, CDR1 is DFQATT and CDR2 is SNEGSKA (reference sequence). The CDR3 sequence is CSARAPGTPYGYTF. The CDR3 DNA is TGCAGTGCTAGAGCTCCCGGGACTCCCTATGGCTACACCTTC.

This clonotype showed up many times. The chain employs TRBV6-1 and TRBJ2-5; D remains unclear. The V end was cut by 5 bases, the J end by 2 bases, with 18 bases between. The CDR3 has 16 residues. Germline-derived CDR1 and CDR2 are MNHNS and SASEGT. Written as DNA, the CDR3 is TGTGCCAGCAGTCCCTGGACCAATTCTCCGCAAGAGACCCAGTACTTC. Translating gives CASSPWTNSPQETQYF.

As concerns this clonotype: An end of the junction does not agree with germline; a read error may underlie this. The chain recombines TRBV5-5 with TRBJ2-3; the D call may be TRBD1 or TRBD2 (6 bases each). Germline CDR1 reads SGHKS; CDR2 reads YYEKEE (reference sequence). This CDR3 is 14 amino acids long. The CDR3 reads CAGSLEGGTDTQYF. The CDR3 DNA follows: TGTGCCGGCAGCTTGGAGGGGGGCACAGATACGCAGTATTTT. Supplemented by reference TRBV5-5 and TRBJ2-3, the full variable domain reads DAGVTQSPTHLIKTRGQQVTLRCSPISGHKSVSWYQQVLGQGPQFIFQYYEKEERGRGNFPDRFSARQFPNYSSELNVNALLLGDSALYLCAGSLEGGTDTQYFGPGTRLTVL.

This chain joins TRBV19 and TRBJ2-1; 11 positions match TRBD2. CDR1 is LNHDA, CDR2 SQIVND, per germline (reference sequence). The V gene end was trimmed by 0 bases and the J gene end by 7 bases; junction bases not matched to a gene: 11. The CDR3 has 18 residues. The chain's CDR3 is CASSIDGVATSGINEQFF. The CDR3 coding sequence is TGTGCCAGTAGTATAGACGGTGTGGCGACTAGCGGGATAAATGAGCAGTTCTTC.

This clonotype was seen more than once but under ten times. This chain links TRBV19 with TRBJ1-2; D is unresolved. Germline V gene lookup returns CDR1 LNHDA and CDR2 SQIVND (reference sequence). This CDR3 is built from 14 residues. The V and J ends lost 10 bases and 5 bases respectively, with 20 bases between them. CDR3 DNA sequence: TGTGCCACTCAACGGTCCGGAGATACTTATGGCTACACCTTC. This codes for CATQRSGDTYGYTF.

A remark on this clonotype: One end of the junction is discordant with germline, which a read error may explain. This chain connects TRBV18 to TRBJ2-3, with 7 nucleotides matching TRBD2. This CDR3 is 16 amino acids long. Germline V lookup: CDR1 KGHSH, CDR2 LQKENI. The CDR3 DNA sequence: TGTGTCAGCTCACCACGACTCTTGTCGGGAGGAGATACGCAGTATTTT. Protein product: CVSSPRLLSGGDTQYF.

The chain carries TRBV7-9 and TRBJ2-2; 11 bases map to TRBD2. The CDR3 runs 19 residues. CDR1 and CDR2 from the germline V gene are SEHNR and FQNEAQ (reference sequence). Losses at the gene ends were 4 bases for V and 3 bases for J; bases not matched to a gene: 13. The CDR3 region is CASSYRLAGLIADTGELFF. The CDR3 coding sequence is TGTGCCAGCAGCTACCGACTAGCGGGACTCATCGCGGACACCGGGGAGCTGTTTTTT.

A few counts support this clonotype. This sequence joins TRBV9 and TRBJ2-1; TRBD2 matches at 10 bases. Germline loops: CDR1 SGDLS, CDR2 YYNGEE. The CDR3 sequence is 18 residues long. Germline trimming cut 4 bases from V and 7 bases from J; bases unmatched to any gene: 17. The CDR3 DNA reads TGTGCCAGCAGCCCCCGAGGGCTAGCGGGAGCCGGGGATAATGAGCAGTTCTTC. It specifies CASSPRGLAGAGDNEQFF.

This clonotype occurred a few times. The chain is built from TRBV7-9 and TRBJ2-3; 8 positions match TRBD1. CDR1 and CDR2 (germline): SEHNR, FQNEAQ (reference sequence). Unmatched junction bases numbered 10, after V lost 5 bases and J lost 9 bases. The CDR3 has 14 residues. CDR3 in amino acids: CASSPMTGDGTQYF. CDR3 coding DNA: TGTGCCAGCAGCCCAATGACAGGGGATGGAACGCAGTATTTT.

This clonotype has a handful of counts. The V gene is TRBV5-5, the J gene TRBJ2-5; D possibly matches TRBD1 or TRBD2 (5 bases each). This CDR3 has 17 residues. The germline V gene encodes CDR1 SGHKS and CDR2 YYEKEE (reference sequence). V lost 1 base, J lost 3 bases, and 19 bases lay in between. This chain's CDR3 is CASSLFIPGPRKETQYF. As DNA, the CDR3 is TGTGCCAGCAGCTTGTTCATTCCGGGGCCACGAAAAGAGACCCAGTACTTC.

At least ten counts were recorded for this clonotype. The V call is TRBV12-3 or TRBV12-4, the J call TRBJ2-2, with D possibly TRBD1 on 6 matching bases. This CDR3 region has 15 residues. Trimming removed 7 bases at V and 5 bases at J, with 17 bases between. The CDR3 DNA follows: TGTGCCAGCACAACTGGCAGGGGAGAAACCGGGGAGCTGTTTTTT. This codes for CASTTGRGETGELFF.